This T cell receptor (beta chain) appears in the sequencing data of a study of blood T cell repertoires in COVID-19. Profiled with immunoSEQ multiplex PCR; TCRdb holds only in-frame clones, not every one. The data hold some 47,000 clones, with about 86% observed a single time. Germline assignment: CDR1 SQVTM and CDR2 ANQGSEA. Deletions cut 5 bases from V and 7 bases from J, with 17 bases between. The CDR3 has 13 amino acids. Sequenced: peripheral blood. V and J are TRBV29-1 and TRBJ2-5; perhaps TRBD1 as D (7 bases). This TCR was sampled from a human donor in a cohort sampled during active COVID-19. The CDR3 DNA reads as TGCAGCGTTATATTCCAGGGGGGAGTGACCCAGTACTTC. It is translated as CSVIFQGGVTQYF.